This is a list of T cell receptor beta chains from one sample in a study of blood T cell repertoires in COVID-19. Libraries were prepared by immunoSEQ multiplex PCR; TCRdb keeps only in-frame clonotypes and omits some of them. The table shows about 140,000 clones, with roughly 87% occurring only once. The source material was peripheral blood. The receptors were gathered from a man in his 70s with acute or convalescent COVID-19. The CDR3 runs from the conserved cysteine through the conserved F or W.

>TRBV20-1|TRBJ2-5
CSASPGHSQETQYF
>TRBV2|TRBJ1-6
CASRGQSSYNSPLHF
>TRBV2|TRBJ2-1
CASSEWTSGLYNEQFF
>TRBV6-1|TRBJ1-3
CASSEADRVGNTIYF
>TRBV27|TRBJ2-7
CASSLSSVDLAGGLYEQYF
>TRBV10-1|TRBJ1-1
CASSESTDTEAFF
>TRBV5-1|TRBJ2-1
CASRVNRGEQFF
>TRBV5-1|TRBJ1-6
CASSLGQDSPLHF
>TRBV19|TRBJ1-4
CASSTGLLGTNEKLFF
>TRBV25-1|TRBJ2-2
CASRELAGETGELFF
>TRBV9|TRBJ2-3
CASSARTSGPADTQYF
>TRBV6-1|TRBJ2-5
CASSEQGASETQYF
>TRBV18|TRBJ2-2
CASSSGQANTGELFF
>TRBV27|TRBJ2-1
CASSISGGGSSYNEQFF
>TRBV7-3|TRBJ2-5
CASSFGQGETQYF
>TRBV4-2|TRBJ1-6
CASSAGTGRSPLHF
>TRBV6-1|TRBJ2-5
CASSEFVASGQNQETQYF
>TRBV6-5|TRBJ1-2
CASISGQGAGYTF
>TRBV7-2|TRBJ2-7
CASSLRTGGPYEQYF